The present T cell receptor (beta chain) was sequenced within a study of blood T cell repertoires in COVID-19. In the study overall: From T cells, B-cell-depleted T cells, or PBMCs came the material, which was cDNA or gDNA.

Produced via immunoSEQ multiplex PCR; TCRdb's table is partial and in-frame only. Of some 300,000 clones listed, roughly 90% are singletons. The CDR3 contains 14 residues. Trimming stripped 6 bases from V and 6 bases from J, with 18 bases between. CDR1 KGHSH and CDR2 LQKENI come from the germline V gene. Cohort assignment relied on participant-reported clinical history. Among Cohort 3 donors, those recovered had two negative PCRs, clearance, or symptom resolution. This clonotype originated in a middle-aged woman who had recovered from COVID-19. The V and J genes are TRBV18 and TRBJ2-7; a possible D gene is TRBD2 (6 bases). The sample comprised PBMCs or T cells enriched from blood (not recorded which). CDR3 sequence: CASSRIPGEGEQYF. For the CDR3, the DNA is TGTGCCAGCTCCCGTATCCCGGGAGAAGGCGAGCAGTACTTC.